These 15 T cell receptor beta chains were all obtained from the same sample, sequenced in a study of identical twins. TCRdb used MiXCR to reprocess the 5' RACE reads, holding one entry per CDR3 protein. The data show 200,000 or so distinct CDR3 sequences, under 10% seen once. Separately, the same data were catalogued under a study of yellow fever vaccine responses in identical twins.

The material sequenced was memory (CD45RO+) T cells sorted from blood. The receptors come from a woman younger than 35 in good health.

This clonotype occurred a few times. This chain joins TRBV4-2 and TRBJ2-2; the match to TRBD2 covers 10 bases. Trimming cost V 4 bases and J 1 base; bases outside gene matches: 9. CDR3 length: 18 residues. Germline V CDR1 and CDR2: LGHNA, YNFKEQ. CDR3 DNA sequence: TGTGCCAGCAGCCCCTACTCTAGCGGGGGAATGAACACCGGGGAGCTGTTTTTT. It encodes CASSPYSSGGMNTGELFF.

The DNA for the CDR3 is TGTGCCAGCAGTTTGTATACCGTAGACGGATTGAATGAGCAGTTCTTC. This codes for CASSLYTVDGLNEQFF. The chain joins TRBV27 to TRBJ2-1; D is uncertain. CDR1 is MNHEY, CDR2 SMNVEV, per germline (reference sequence). V was cut by 3 bases and J by 7 bases, with 19 bases left in between. This CDR3 is built from 16 residues.

This clonotype was found many times. The chain joins TRBV7-2 to TRBJ2-2, with D possibly TRBD1 on 5 matching bases. V gave up 3 bases and J gave up 6 bases, with 11 bases separating them. This CDR3 has 14 amino acids. CDR1 is SGHTA, CDR2 FQGNSA, per germline. This chain's CDR3 is CASSFTDSPGELFF. The CDR3 DNA is TGTGCCAGCAGCTTCACCGACAGCCCCGGGGAGCTGTTTTTT.

This clonotype was seen ten or more times. The rearrangement joins TRBV29-1 to TRBJ2-7; 7 bases fit TRBD1. CDR1 and CDR2 from the germline V gene are SQVTM and ANQGSEA. This CDR3 comprises 14 residues. V was pared by 7 bases and J by 2 bases, with 11 bases of the junction left unmatched. CDR3 loop: CSGLGTAPPYEQYF. The CDR3 DNA reads TGCAGCGGCCTGGGGACAGCCCCACCCTACGAGCAGTACTTC.

This clonotype was seen more than once but under ten times. The rearrangement uses TRBV24-1 and TRBJ1-6; D is uncertain. The germline V and J ends were trimmed by 3 bases and 6 bases, with 8 bases remaining between them. Germline CDR1 is KGHDR and CDR2 is SFDVKD. CDR3 length equals 14 residues. Here the CDR3 reads CATSDRPPNSPLHF. The CDR3 DNA sequence: TGTGCCACCAGTGATCGTCCTCCTAATTCACCCCTCCACTTT.

This clonotype was seen only a few times. The chain employs TRBV28 and TRBJ1-5; D gene unclear. Germline V gene sequence: CDR1 MDHEN, CDR2 SYDVKM. The CDR3 totals 14 residues. Trimming removed 2 bases from V and 5 bases from J, with 10 bases in between. The CDR3 sequence: CASSLTGFDQPQHF. For the CDR3, the DNA is TGTGCCAGCAGTTTAACGGGTTTCGATCAGCCCCAGCATTTT.

This clonotype was picked up many times. J is TRBJ2-5 and V is TRBV28; 7 bases align to TRBD1. V lost 6 bases and J lost 7; bases outside the gene matches: 8. Germline assignment: CDR1 MDHEN and CDR2 SYDVKM. This CDR3 has 13 amino acids. Written as DNA, the CDR3 is TGTGCCAGCAGGCTCGGACAGGCGGCGACCCAGTACTTC. It is translated as CASRLGQAATQYF.

This clonotype was seen repeatedly, ten times or more. The chain carries TRBV24-1 and TRBJ2-7; D unclear. CDR1 and CDR2 from the germline V gene are KGHDR and SFDVKD. V shed 3 bases and J shed 3 bases, with 11 bases lying between them. CDR3 length: 14 residues. This CDR3 reads CATSDGTVNYEQYF. In DNA form, the CDR3 reads TGTGCCACCAGTGATGGCACAGTAAACTACGAGCAGTACTTC.

The J gene is TRBJ1-3, the V gene TRBV6-1, with 7 nucleotides matching TRBD1. Trimming removed 5 bases from V and 4 bases from J; junction bases left unmatched: 5. CDR1 and CDR2 (germline): MNHNS, SASEGT. The CDR3 spans 14 residues. CDR3 DNA: TGTGCCAGCAGTACGACAGGGATCGGAAACACCATATATTTT. It yields the protein CASSTTGIGNTIYF.

This clonotype was seen many times. The chain is built from TRBV7-3 and TRBJ2-7; 8 positions match TRBD2. CDR3 length: 14 amino acids. The trim removed 1 base at V and 5 bases at J, leaving 4 bases unmatched. CDR1 is SGHTA and CDR2 is FQGTGA in the germline V gene. The CDR3 bases are TGTGCCAGCAGCTTAATAGCGGGGACCAACGAGCAGTACTTC. It yields the protein CASSLIAGTNEQYF.

This clonotype was detected many times. The rearrangement uses TRBV29-1 and TRBJ1-2, with 10 bases identical to TRBD1. V gave up 2 bases and J gave up 2 bases; unmatched junction bases: 2. The CDR3 spans 14 residues. Germline-derived CDR1 and CDR2 are SQVTM and ANQGSEA. The CDR3 DNA reads TGCAGCGTTGAATGGGGACAGGGGAACTATGGCTACACCTTC. As protein: CSVEWGQGNYGYTF.

There are a few counts of this clonotype. The chain couples TRBV20-1 to TRBJ2-5, with D maybe TRBD2 (5 bases). The V end was cut by 1 base, the J end by 4 bases, with 7 bases between. The CDR3 length is 12 residues. In germline, CDR1 is DFQATT, CDR2 SNEGSKA (reference sequence). CDR3 bases: TGCAGTGCTAGAGGAGGGTCAGAGACCCAGTACTTC. This encodes CSARGGSETQYF.

This rearrangement joins TRBV18 to TRBJ2-3; tentatively, D is TRBD1 (6 bases). CDR1 and CDR2 (germline): KGHSH, LQKENI. CDR3 size: 15 residues. Trimming shortened V by 4 bases and J by 2 bases, and 13 bases separated the two germline ends. The DNA of the CDR3 is TGTGCCAGCTCACGTTCCCGGGACAACACAGATACGCAGTATTTT. Translated: CASSRSRDNTDTQYF.

As to this clonotype: A much larger clone lies a single base off, so this may be a read error. The CDR3 here is CACSLGWDSGTDTQYF. The CDR3 coding sequence is TGTGCCTGCAGCTTAGGATGGGACTCCGGCACAGATACGCAGTATTTT. This rearrangement joins TRBV11-2 to TRBJ2-3, with a tentative D call TRBD2 (6 bases). The V gene's germline CDR1 is SGHAT and CDR2 FQNNGV. The CDR3 sequence is 16 residues long.

The sample holds a few counts of this clonotype. The chain combines TRBV10-3 with TRBJ1-1, with D tentatively TRBD1 (5 bases). V shed 4 bases and J shed 3 bases, with 15 bases lying between them. Per germline, CDR1 ENHRY and CDR2 SYGVKD. The length of the CDR3 is 15 residues. CDR3 bases: TGTGCCATCAGTGGAAGGGGCGCGGGGGACACTGAAGCTTTCTTT. It translates to CAISGRGAGDTEAFF.